The T cell receptor (beta chain) under discussion was sequenced for a study of technical replicates of blood from a few donors (dated by TCRdb to about 2017). Libraries were constructed by the immunoSEQ multiplex PCR assay. The table was pulled from immuneACCESS by TCRdb, which kept in-frame rearrangements only. Such tables lose some clones; where checked, under half of the loss comes from unresolved V genes, and the rest has no known cause. For this sample there are 60,000 to 95,000 clones; 91% appear just once. The ten largest account for 0.37% of the sample. CDR3 length: 15 amino acids, cysteine to phenylalanine. Here the CDR3 DNA is all that survives: 45 bases in frame from base 1. Looking up the germline V gene (reference sequence) yields CDR1 SSHAT and CDR2 FNYEAQ. Note on this clone: Its cognate antigen has yet to be identified. The junction does not match germline at one end; this may be a read error.

This sequence originates from a human donor in good health. Some clones in this sample may be carry-over from other donors' samples. The sequenced sample consisted of T cells isolated from PBMCs. The chain is made from TRBV7-7 and TRBJ2-7; the D gene is perhaps TRBD1, on 5 matching bases. The CDR3 region reads CASSLGVGRADEQYF. The nucleotides read TGTGCTAGCAGCTTAGGGGTAGGCAGGGCGGACGAGCAGTACTTC.